These 29 T cell receptor beta chains came from one sample sequenced in a study of CD8 T cells in ankylosing spondylitis. Study findings and constraints: One TCR beta motif, made up of seven to nine highly homologous variants, appeared characteristic of ankylosing spondylitis blood.

Their specific antigens are unknown. TCRdb reprocessed the 5' RACE reads via MiXCR and lists one record per CDR3 protein. Of 400,000 to 450,000 distinct CDR3 sequences detected, roughly 18% appear once; the ten largest clones hold about 0.94%. Sequencing used blood, either unsorted or a sorted T cell fraction (not recorded which). The receptors stem from a male donor with ankylosing spondylitis.

V and J are TRBV28 and TRBJ2-4; D remains unclear. Trimming pared 6 bases from V and 1 base from J, leaving 10 bases between. The germline gives CDR1 MDHEN, CDR2 SYDVKM. This CDR3 comprises 14 residues. CDR3 amino acids: CASSPRTAKNIQYF. The CDR3 nucleotides are TGTGCCAGCAGCCCCCGGACGGCCAAAAACATTCAGTACTTC.

In regard to this clonotype: Relative to the germline gene, one junction end is altered; a read error may explain this. The chain joins TRBV3-1 to TRBJ2-1, with TRBD2 matching 9 bases. CDR1 and CDR2 from the germline V gene are LGHDT and YNNKEL (reference sequence). CDR3 length equals 16 residues. The CDR3 loop is CASNQGWREGYNEQFF. DNA of the CDR3: TGTGCCAGCAACCAAGGGTGGCGGGAGGGGTACAATGAGCAGTTCTTC.

This clonotype was recorded many times. This sequence joins TRBV15 and TRBJ2-1; TRBD1 matches at 9 bases. V was clipped by 3 bases and J by 3 bases; unmatched bases: 6. The CDR3 contains 16 residues. The germline gives CDR1 LNHNV, CDR2 YYDKDF (reference sequence). The CDR3 coding sequence is TGTGCCACCAGCAGGGCGGACAGGGGCCTCTACAATGAGCAGTTCTTC. This translates into CATSRADRGLYNEQFF.

The V and J genes are TRBV27 and TRBJ2-1; 7 bases are shared with TRBD2. CDR3 length: 14 residues. V lost 3 bases and J lost 8; bases outside the gene matches: 7. Germline V gives CDR1 MNHEY, CDR2 SMNVEV (reference sequence). The chain's CDR3 is CASSFLLREHEQFF. Here the CDR3 DNA reads TGTGCCAGCAGTTTTCTACTGCGGGAGCATGAGCAGTTCTTC.

The V call is TRBV27, the J call TRBJ2-7; D gene unclear. CDR1 is MNHEY and CDR2 is SMNVEV in the germline V gene (reference sequence). This CDR3 spans 11 amino acids. The V gene lost 11 bases and the J gene lost 6 bases, with 14 bases spanning the gap. The CDR3 nucleotides read TGTGCCGCCCCTCTTCCCCTCGAGCAGTACTTC. This gives the protein CAAPLPLEQYF.

This chain uses TRBV6-1 with TRBJ2-3; 14 bases map to TRBD2. Losses at the gene ends were 6 bases for V and 1 base for J; bases not matched to a gene: 6. Germline CDR1 is MNHNS and CDR2 is SASEGT. The CDR3 totals 17 residues. CDR3 region: CASSFSGLAGGTDTQYF. For the CDR3, the DNA is TGTGCCAGCAGCTTTTCGGGACTAGCGGGGGGCACAGATACGCAGTATTTT.

V and J are TRBV4-3 and TRBJ1-4, with 12 bases lining up with TRBD1. The V gene's germline CDR1 is LGHNA and CDR2 YSLEER. The CDR3 length is 16 residues. J lost 8 bases, V lost 0 bases, and 4 bases had no gene match. The DNA of the CDR3 is TGCGCCAGCAGCCAAGACACGGGACAGGGGGCGGAAAAACTGTTTTTT. Protein: CASSQDTGQGAEKLFF.

This clonotype was observed a handful of times. The chain couples TRBV5-6 to TRBJ2-3; 9 bases fit TRBD2. CDR1 SGHDT and CDR2 YYEEEE come from the germline V gene. The J segment lost 3 bases and the V segment lost 5 bases, leaving 13 bases of the junction unmatched. There are 17 residues in the CDR3. The CDR3, as DNA: TGTGCCAGCAGAACGAGCGAGCGGGGGGCCCTAACAGATACGCAGTATTTT. As protein: CASRTSERGALTDTQYF.

CDR3 protein: CASSLERSTNEKLFF. The DNA of the CDR3 is TGCGCCAGCAGCTTGGAACGGTCAACTAATGAAAAACTGTTTTTT. The chain has TRBV5-1 and TRBJ1-4; D gene ambiguous. The CDR3 covers 15 residues. Germline V lookup: CDR1 SGHRS, CDR2 YFSETQ. The V end was cut by 0 bases, the J end by 0 bases, with 6 bases between.

The CDR3 region is CASSVGVDPLYEQYF. CDR3 sequence (DNA): TGTGCCAGCAGCGTAGGTGTCGACCCCCTATACGAGCAGTACTTC. The V gene is TRBV9, the J gene TRBJ2-7; no firm D call. This CDR3 has 15 residues. CDR1 and CDR2 from the germline V gene are SGDLS and YYNGEE. The germline V and J ends were trimmed by 0 bases and 4 bases, with 14 bases remaining between them. The whole variable domain, filled in from reference TRBV9 and TRBJ2-7, reads DSGVTQTPKHLITATGQRVTLRCSPRSGDLSVYWYQQSLDQGLQFLIQYYNGEERAKGNILERFSAQQFPDLHSELNLSSLELGDSALYFCASSVGVDPLYEQYFGPGTRLTVT.

The chain uses TRBV4-2 and TRBJ2-2, with a weak D call TRBD2 (6 bases). In germline, CDR1 is LGHNA, CDR2 YNFKEQ. The CDR3 spans 13 residues. V was cut by 10 bases and J by 5 bases, with 14 bases left in between. CDR3 protein: CAILGSGTGELFF. CDR3 coding DNA: TGTGCCATTCTCGGGAGTGGGACCGGGGAGCTGTTTTTT.

This clonotype has only one observation. The chain combines TRBV11-2 with TRBJ1-4; 7 bases agree with TRBD1. The junction had 5 bases not matched to a gene; V was cut back by 5 bases and J by 2 bases. The length of the CDR3 is 15 residues. Germline V gene sequence: CDR1 SGHAT, CDR2 FQNNGV. CDR3 amino acids: CASSPPTGTNEKLFF. CDR3 sequence (DNA): TGTGCCAGCAGCCCCCCGACAGGGACTAATGAAAAACTGTTTTTT.

This clonotype was recorded many times. This chain connects TRBV12-3 or TRBV12-4 to TRBJ1-1, with D possibly TRBD1 on 6 matching bases. With 5 bases removed from V and 6 bases from J, the gap between germline ends came to 13 bases. CDR3 length equals 13 residues. CDR3 DNA sequence: TGTGCCAGCAGTCCACAGGGTTACGCTGAAGCTTTCTTT. The encoded protein is CASSPQGYAEAFF.

The chain carries TRBV18 and TRBJ2-2, with 8 bases aligning to TRBD2. With 4 bases clipped from V and 4 bases from J, the junction kept 5 bases outside the gene matches. There are 15 residues in the CDR3. Germline values: CDR1 KGHSH, CDR2 LQKENI. CDR3 nucleotides: TGTGCCAGCTCACTGCGAGCGGGAGCCACCGGGGAGCTGTTTTTT. It yields the protein CASSLRAGATGELFF.

The CDR3 DNA is TGTGCCAGCAGCTTACGACAGGGGGCAGGCTACAATGAGCAGTTCTTC. Translating gives CASSLRQGAGYNEQFF. This chain connects TRBV11-2 to TRBJ2-1; 10 bases are shared with TRBD1. The CDR3 has 16 amino acids. Germline CDR1 reads SGHAT; CDR2 reads FQNNGV. J gave up 3 bases and V 2 bases, and 4 bases lay outside the gene matches.

The rearrangement joins TRBV11-2 to TRBJ1-1; the match to TRBD1 covers 11 bases. CDR1 and CDR2 (germline): SGHAT, FQNNGV. The CDR3 is 15 residues long. Trimming at V came to 5 bases and at J to 4 bases, leaving 6 bases not matched to a gene. The CDR3 spells CASSRTGGLGTEAFF. CDR3 DNA: TGTGCCAGCAGCAGGACAGGGGGCTTGGGCACTGAAGCTTTCTTT.

This chain uses TRBV7-3 with TRBJ2-7, with D possibly matching TRBD1 (6 bases). This CDR3 has 16 residues. Germline V lookup: CDR1 SGHTA, CDR2 FQGTGA. V was clipped by 2 bases and J by 2 bases, with 16 bases between them. CDR3 protein: CASSLGPLGGPYEQYF. CDR3 DNA: TGTGCCAGCAGCTTAGGCCCCCTTGGGGGCCCCTACGAGCAGTACTTC. Full variable domain (rest looked up from reference TRBV7-3 and TRBJ2-7): GAGVSQTPSNKVTEKGKYVELRCDPISGHTALYWYRQSLGQGPEFLIYFQGTGAADDSGLPNDRFFAVRPEGSVSTLKIQRTERGDSAVYLCASSLGPLGGPYEQYFGPGTRLTVT.

This clonotype was seen a handful of times. The genes are TRBV20-1 and TRBJ2-1; 7 positions match TRBD2. The trim removed 1 base at V and 9 bases at J, leaving 12 bases unmatched. The CDR3 is made up of 15 amino acids. Germline CDR1 and CDR2: DFQATT and SNEGSKA (reference sequence). The CDR3 sequence: CSARVVGREFGEQFF. The CDR3 DNA follows: TGCAGTGCTAGAGTAGTCGGGCGGGAGTTCGGTGAGCAGTTCTTC.

A few counts support this clonotype. This chain uses TRBV12-3 or TRBV12-4 with TRBJ2-3; TRBD2 aligns across 8 bases. V was pared by 6 bases and J by 2 bases, with 4 bases of the junction left unmatched. This CDR3 spans 14 amino acids. CDR3 bases: TGTGCCAGCAGCACGGGGGGGGTCACAGATACGCAGTATTTT. It is translated as CASSTGGVTDTQYF.

The CDR3 DNA follows: TGTGCCAGCCGGATGGGGGGACAGGGGACTGAAGCTTTCTTT. It yields the protein CASRMGGQGTEAFF. V is TRBV27 and J is TRBJ1-1, with TRBD1 identical over 10 bases. Germline V CDR1 and CDR2: MNHEY, SMNVEV (reference sequence). The CDR3 is made up of 14 amino acids. The V and J ends lost 8 bases and 5 bases, in that order; junction bases with no gene match: 8.

This clonotype has ten or more counts. The V call is TRBV12-3 or TRBV12-4, the J call TRBJ1-5; D uncertain. CDR3 length equals 12 residues. V lost 5 bases and J 7 bases, leaving 9 bases between the germline ends. The CDR3 is CASSRGLQPQHF. For the CDR3, the DNA is TGTGCCAGCAGTAGAGGTTTACAGCCCCAGCATTTT.

Only a few counts were recorded for this clonotype. The genes are TRBV7-9 and TRBJ1-4, with unresolved D. V was pared by 5 bases and J by 5 bases, with 6 bases between. Per germline, CDR1 SEHNR and CDR2 FQNEAQ (reference sequence). The CDR3 extends over 12 amino acids. CDR3 DNA: TGTGCCAGCAGCCCATCCAATGAAAAACTGTTTTTT. Translation: CASSPSNEKLFF.

The sample holds a few counts of this clonotype. This chain connects TRBV5-1 to TRBJ1-1; TRBD1 matches 9 bases. There are 15 residues in the CDR3. The V and J ends lost 4 bases and 1 base, in that order; junction bases with no gene match: 5. The V gene's germline CDR1 is SGHRS and CDR2 YFSETQ. The CDR3 here is CASSAGDRANTEAFF. CDR3 DNA sequence: TGCGCCAGCAGCGCCGGGGACAGGGCGAACACTGAAGCTTTCTTT.

The J gene is TRBJ1-2, the V gene TRBV10-2, with 7 bases identical to TRBD1. The CDR3 extends over 13 amino acids. Germline-derived CDR1 and CDR2 are WSHSY and SAAADI. The junction had 4 bases not matched to a gene; V was cut back by 5 bases and J by 4 bases. This CDR3 is CASSLGGGYGYTF. In DNA form, the CDR3 reads TGCGCCAGCAGTCTAGGGGGCGGCTATGGCTACACCTTC.

The gene calls are TRBV5-1 and TRBJ2-7, with D possibly called TRBD1 or TRBD2 (6 bases each). Germline V gene lookup returns CDR1 SGHRS and CDR2 YFSETQ. Trimming removed 0 bases from V and 0 bases from J, with 10 bases in between. The CDR3 is 15 residues long. The DNA for the CDR3 is TGCGCCAGCAGCTTGGGAGGGGGGTACTCCTACGAGCAGTACTTC. Its protein product is CASSLGGGYSYEQYF. Looking up the rest from reference TRBV5-1 and TRBJ2-7 gives the full variable domain: KAGVTQTPRYLIKTRGQQVTLSCSPISGHRSVSWYQQTPGQGLQFLFEYFSETQRNKGNFPGRFSGRQFSNSRSEMNVSTLELGDSALYLCASSLGGGYSYEQYFGPGTRLTVT.

This clonotype was found a few times. The chain combines TRBV2 with TRBJ2-5; possibly TRBD1 for D (5 bases). This CDR3 has 14 amino acids. Germline CDR1 is SNHLY and CDR2 is FYNNEI. Trimming pared 3 bases from V and 5 bases from J, leaving 13 bases between. For the CDR3, the DNA is TGTGCCAGCAGTGATGGGGCGCGTTGGGAGACCCAGTACTTC. Translation gives CASSDGARWETQYF.

The chain recombines TRBV19 with TRBJ1-4, with no clear D. CDR3 length equals 16 residues. The V and J ends lost 3 bases and 0 bases respectively, with 11 bases between them. Germline CDR1 is LNHDA and CDR2 is SQIVND (reference sequence). CDR3 region: CASSMRTFPTNEKLFF. The DNA of the CDR3 is TGTGCCAGTAGTATGAGGACCTTCCCAACTAATGAAAAACTGTTTTTT.

The table lists this clonotype with a few counts. CDR3 region: CASSLVRTGGYYEQYF. The CDR3, as DNA: TGCGCCAGCAGCTTGGTCCGGACAGGGGGGTACTACGAGCAGTACTTC. J is TRBJ2-7 and V is TRBV5-1, with 10 bases that match TRBD1. This CDR3 contains 16 residues. Germline lookup yields CDR1 SGHRS and CDR2 YFSETQ. V lost 0 bases to trimming and J lost 3 bases; unmatched junction nucleotides: 6.

This clonotype has just a few counts. The chain links TRBV5-6 to TRBJ2-3; D unclear. The V gene's germline CDR1 is SGHDT and CDR2 YYEEEE. This CDR3 region has 15 residues. V lost 4 bases and J lost 3, with 15 bases in between. The CDR3 region is CASSPAGLSTDTQYF. In DNA, the CDR3 is TGTGCCAGCAGCCCCGCCGGGCTATCAACAGATACGCAGTATTTT.